This T cell receptor beta chain was observed in a study of T cell responses to AZD1222 COVID-19 vaccine. CDR3 length: 16 amino acids. Germline CDR1 reads SGHRS; CDR2 reads YFSETQ. V was shortened by 2 bases and J by 0 bases, with 11 bases between the two germline ends. Repertoires were generated with immunoSEQ multiplex PCR, while TCRdb's copy carries only in-frame clones and drops some. The table has 190,000 or so clones, 80% to 95% seen once; the top ten hold 0.95% to 1.1%. This clone appeared once. The sample was peripheral blood, taken 28 days after the second AZD1222 dose. The source of this sequence is an adult who received the AZD1222 COVID-19 vaccine. The chain employs TRBV5-1 and TRBJ2-2; maybe TRBD2 (5 bases). CDR3 in DNA: TGCGCCAGCAGCTTAGTACTAGGAACGAACACCGGGGAGCTGTTTTTT. It encodes CASSLVLGTNTGELFF.